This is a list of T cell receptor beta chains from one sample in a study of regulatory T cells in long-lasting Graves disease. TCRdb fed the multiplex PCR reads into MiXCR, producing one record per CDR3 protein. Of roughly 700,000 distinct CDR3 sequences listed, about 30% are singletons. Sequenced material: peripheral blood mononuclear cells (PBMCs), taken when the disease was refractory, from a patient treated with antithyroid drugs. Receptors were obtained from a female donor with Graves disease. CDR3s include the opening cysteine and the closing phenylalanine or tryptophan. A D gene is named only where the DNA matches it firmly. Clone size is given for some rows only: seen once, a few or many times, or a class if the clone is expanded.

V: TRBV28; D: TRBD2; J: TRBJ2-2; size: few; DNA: TGTGCCAGCAGCGAGCTAGCGGGTTTCCCCGGGGAGCTGTTTTTT; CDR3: CASSELAGFPGELFF
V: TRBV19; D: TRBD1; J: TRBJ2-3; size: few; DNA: TGTGCCAGTAGTATAGACAGGACAGGGGGTCCGTATTTT; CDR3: CASSIDRTGGPYF
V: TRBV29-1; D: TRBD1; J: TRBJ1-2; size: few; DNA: TGCAGCGTTGAAGATCCCGTTCGACAGGGGAACTATGGCTACACCTTC; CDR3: CSVEDPVRQGNYGYTF
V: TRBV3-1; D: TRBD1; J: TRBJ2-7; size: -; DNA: TGTGCCAGCAGCCAGGAGGGACAGGGAGGTCACGAGCAGTACTTC; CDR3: CASSQEGQGGHEQYF
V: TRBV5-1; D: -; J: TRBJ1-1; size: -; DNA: TGCGCCAGCAGTGGGGGTCTGGAGTCTTTCTTT; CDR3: CASSGGLESFF
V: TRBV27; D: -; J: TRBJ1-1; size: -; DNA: TGTGCCAGCAGTCCGGGGGGGAGCATGAACACTGAAGCTTTCTTT; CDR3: CASSPGGSMNTEAFF
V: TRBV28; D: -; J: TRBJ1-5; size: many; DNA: TGTGCCAGCAGTTTAGTCGATCAGCCCCAGCATTTT; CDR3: CASSLVDQPQHF
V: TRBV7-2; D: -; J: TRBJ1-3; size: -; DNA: TGTGCCAGCAGCAGTTCGACTTCCTCTGGAAACACCATATATTTT; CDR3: CASSSSTSSGNTIYF
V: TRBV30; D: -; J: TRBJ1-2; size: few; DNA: TGTGCCTGGAGTGGGCAAAACTATGGCTACACCTTC; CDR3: CAWSGQNYGYTF
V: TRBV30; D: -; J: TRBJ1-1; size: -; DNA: TGTGCCTGGACCTTCTACAGGGACATGAACACTGAAGCTTTCTTT; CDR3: CAWTFYRDMNTEAFF
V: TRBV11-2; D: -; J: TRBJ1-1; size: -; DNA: TGTGCCAGCGGCTTAGAAGGCTCGAACGCTGAAGCTTTCTTT; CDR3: CASGLEGSNAEAFF
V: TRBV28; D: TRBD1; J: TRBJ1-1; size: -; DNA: TGTGCCAGCAGTCTACAGGGGAGGGTAGGCACTGAAGCTTTCTTT; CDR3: CASSLQGRVGTEAFF
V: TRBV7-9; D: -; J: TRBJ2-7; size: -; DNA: TGTGCCAGCAGCTTATGGGACGGAGGACACTACGAGCAGTACTTC; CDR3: CASSLWDGGHYEQYF
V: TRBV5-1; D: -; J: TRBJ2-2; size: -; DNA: TGCGCCAGCAATCCAGCAGGGACCACCGGGGAGCTGTTTTTT; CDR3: CASNPAGTTGELFF
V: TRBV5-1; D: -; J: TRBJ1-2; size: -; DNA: TGCGCCAGCAGCTTGGCCGCAGGGAGATACTATGGCTACACCTTC; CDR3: CASSLAAGRYYGYTF
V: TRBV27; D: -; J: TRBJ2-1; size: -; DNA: TGTGCCAGCAGTTCCGGTATTAGCTCCTACAATGAGCAGTTCTTC; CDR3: CASSSGISSYNEQFF
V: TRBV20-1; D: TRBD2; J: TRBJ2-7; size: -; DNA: TGCAGTGCTAGGTCTAGCGGGAGAACTTACGAGCAGTACTTC; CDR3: CSARSSGRTYEQYF
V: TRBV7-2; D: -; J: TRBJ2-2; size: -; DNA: TGTGCCAGCAGCCGAGAAGGGGGGGCTAACGGGGAGCTGTTTTTT; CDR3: CASSREGGANGELFF
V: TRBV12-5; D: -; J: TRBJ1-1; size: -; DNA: TGTGCTAGTGGTTCGGGAGTCGGGGGGTACACTGAAGCTTTCTTT; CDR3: CASGSGVGGYTEAFF
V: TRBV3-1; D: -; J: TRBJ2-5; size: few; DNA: TGTGCCAGCAAGGAGTTGGGGGGAGAAGAGACCCAGTACTTC; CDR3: CASKELGGEETQYF
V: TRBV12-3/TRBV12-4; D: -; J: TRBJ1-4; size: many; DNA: TGTGCCAGCAGGGCACAGGGCTCTGCAACTAATGAAAAACTGTTTTTT; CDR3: CASRAQGSATNEKLFF
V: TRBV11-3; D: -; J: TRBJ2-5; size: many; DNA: TGTGCCAGCAGCTTAGGTTTAGAGGCAGACCGGGAGACCCAGTACTTC; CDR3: CASSLGLEADRETQYF
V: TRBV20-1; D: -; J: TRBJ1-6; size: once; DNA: TGCAGTGCTAGGGACGGATACAGCTTCCACTTT; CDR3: CSARDGYSFHF
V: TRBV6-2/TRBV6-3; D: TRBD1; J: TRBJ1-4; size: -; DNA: TGTGCCAGCAGTTCACAGGGGCTGGACAATGAAAAACTGTTTTTT; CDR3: CASSSQGLDNEKLFF
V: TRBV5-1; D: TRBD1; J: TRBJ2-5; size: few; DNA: TGCGCCAGCAGCTTGGTCGGACAGGGTAGTTTTGAGACCCAGTACTTC; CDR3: CASSLVGQGSFETQYF
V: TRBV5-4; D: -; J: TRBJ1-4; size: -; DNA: TGTGCCAGCAGCTCGGGGCGGACGGGGCCTGAAAAACTGTTTTTT; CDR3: CASSSGRTGPEKLFF
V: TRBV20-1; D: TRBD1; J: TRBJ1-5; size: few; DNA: TGCAGTGCCAACCAGGACAGGGAGGGGCAGCCCCAGCATTTT; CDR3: CSANQDREGQPQHF
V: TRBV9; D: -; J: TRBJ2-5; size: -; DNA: TGTGCCAGCAGCGTTTCTTTAAAAGAGACCCAGTACTTC; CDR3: CASSVSLKETQYF
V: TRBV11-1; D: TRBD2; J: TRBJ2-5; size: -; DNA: TGTGCCAGCAGCCCACGGGAGGGCCGGGAGACCCAGTACTTC; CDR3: CASSPREGRETQYF
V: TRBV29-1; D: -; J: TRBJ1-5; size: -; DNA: TGCAGCGTTGCGTCGGGGGGGGGTCAGCCCCAGCATTTT; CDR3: CSVASGGGQPQHF
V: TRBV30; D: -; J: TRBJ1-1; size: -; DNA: TGTGCCTGGAGTCCCCGGACTTTGGGGGCCACTGAAGCTTTCTTT; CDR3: CAWSPRTLGATEAFF
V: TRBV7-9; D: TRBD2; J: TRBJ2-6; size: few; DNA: TGTGCCAGCAGACCGGGACTAGCGGGAGCAGGGGCCAACGTCCTGACTTTC; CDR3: CASRPGLAGAGANVLTF
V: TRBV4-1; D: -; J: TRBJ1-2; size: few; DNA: TGCGCCAGCAGCCCAGAACAGGCTATATCGCTAGATGGCTACACCTTC; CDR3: CASSPEQAISLDGYTF